This T cell receptor (beta chain) derives from a study of PD-1 blockade in classical Hodgkin lymphoma. Study in general: Patients were dosed intravenously with nivolumab at 3 mg/kg every 2 weeks. General study findings and limits: Patients who began taking nivolumab under 1 year after ASCT were left out.

Regarding time point: cycle 4 day 1 (C4D1), after 5 to 7 weeks of nivolumab. All the patients suffered relapse after autologous stem cell transplantation, and brentuximab vedotin exposure differed. Comments on this clone: Its antigen is as yet unknown.

This CDR3 spans 16 amino acids. The ends were cut back, 4 bases at V and 5 bases at J, with 19 bases in the middle. CDR1 is SGDLS, CDR2 YYNGEE, per germline. Method: immunoSEQ multiplex PCR; TCRdb's copy keeps in-frame clones and lacks some. Of around 93,000 clones in the sample, about three quarters were seen once. Sequenced here: peripheral blood mononuclear cells (PBMCs), sampled before the fourth cycle of nivolumab. The sequence derives from a human donor with classical Hodgkin lymphoma. The J gene is TRBJ1-3, the V gene TRBV9; D may be TRBD1 (6 bases). The CDR3 DNA reads TGTGCCAGCAGCCCTACAGGGTATACTTCTAGAAACACCATATATTTT. Translating gives CASSPTGYTSRNTIYF. Full variable domain (remainder filled in from reference TRBV9 and TRBJ1-3): DSGVTQTPKHLITATGQRVTLRCSPRSGDLSVYWYQQSLDQGLQFLIQYYNGEERAKGNILERFSAQQFPDLHSELNLSSLELGDSALYFCASSPTGYTSRNTIYFGEGSWLTVV.